This TCR beta chain appears in the sequencing data of a study of CD8 T cells in Susac syndrome. Overall study findings and caveats: In total CD8+ repertoires, about 16 Susac-specific public clones were found, and a few in CD8+ TEMRA repertoires.

As regards this clonotype: Antigen: not known.

About 0.5 to 1 ug RNA was reverse transcribed with random hexamers. TCRdb re-called the immunoSEQ multiplex PCR reads through MiXCR, storing one row per CDR3 protein. The sample yields around 69,000 distinct CDR3 sequences, 93% seen once. The authors sequenced TCR beta from blood CD8+ and CD4+ T cells. The CDR3 is 13 amino acids. Trimming shortened V by 2 bases and J by 8 bases, and 15 bases separated the two germline ends. In germline, CDR1 is DFQATT, CDR2 SNEGSKA (reference sequence). This rearrangement joins TRBV20-1 to TRBJ1-1; D might be TRBD1 (5 bases). Sequencing was performed on CD8+ T cells from PBMCs. The sequence derives from a human donor with Susac syndrome. The CDR3 DNA follows: TGCAGTGCTAGACCCGAACAGGCCAGGGAAGCTTTCTTT. This gives the protein CSARPEQAREAFF.